This TCR beta chain came from a study of blood T cell repertoires in COVID-19. For the study at large: The samples span acute and convalescent COVID-19 from the United States, Italy and Spain. In each case, the material was cDNA or gDNA derived from T cells, B-cell-depleted T cells, or PBMCs.

The V gene's germline CDR1 is KGHSH and CDR2 LQKENI. This CDR3 has 14 amino acids. V dropped 6 bases and J dropped 8; count of bases not matched to a gene: 9. As originally analysed: Reference gene primer amplification yielded estimated nucleated cell counts. Assay used: immunoSEQ multiplex PCR; TCRdb lists only in-frame clones, some missing. The V and J calls and the clone size are those of that table, but D and trimming were determined from the DNA. The table lists some 200,000 clones, around 81% of them singletons. The V and J genes are TRBV18 and TRBJ1-3, with TRBD1 identical over 8 bases. The source material was peripheral blood. The source is a woman aged 55-70 years with acute or convalescent COVID-19. CDR3 loop: CASSPTGQGDTIYF. Written as DNA, the CDR3 is TGTGCCAGCTCGCCCACTGGACAGGGTGACACCATATATTTT.